This entry lists 9 T cell receptor beta chains sequenced from one sample in a study of blood T cell repertoires in COVID-19. Profiling relied on immunoSEQ multiplex PCR, and the TCRdb table lists in-frame clones only, not all of them. The data contain around 290,000 clones, around nine tenths of them singletons. The sequenced sample consisted of PBMCs or T cells enriched from blood (not recorded which). These receptors were obtained from a woman in her thirties or forties who had recovered from COVID-19.

The gene calls are TRBV30 and TRBJ1-1; a possible D gene is TRBD1 (6 bases). V shed 5 bases and J shed 0 bases, with 13 bases lying between them. CDR1 GTSNPN and CDR2 SVGIG come from the germline V gene (reference sequence). The CDR3 totals 14 residues. The DNA of the CDR3 is TGTGCCTGGGCACTCCGGACAGTGAACACTGAAGCTTTCTTT. Translation: CAWALRTVNTEAFF.

In regard to this clone: The sample contains more than one DNA sequence encoding this CDR3. The gene calls are TRBV5-6 and TRBJ1-1; D is unclear. Germline-derived CDR1 and CDR2 are SGHDT and YYEEEE. The CDR3 spans 13 residues. V was cut by 3 bases and J by 1 base, with 7 bases left in between. CDR3: CASSWAGNTEAFF. The CDR3 DNA is TGTGCCAGCAGCTGGGCGGGGAACACTGAAGCTTTCTTT.

The J gene is TRBJ1-2, the V gene TRBV30; no firm D call. The ends were cut back, 5 bases at V and 1 base at J, with 20 bases in the middle. The CDR3 is made up of 16 amino acids. Germline loops: CDR1 GTSNPN, CDR2 SVGIG (reference sequence). As DNA, the CDR3 is TGTGCCTGGCAACTTCCAGGATACCAACTTAACTATGGCTACACCTTC. Residues: CAWQLPGYQLNYGYTF. The full variable domain, in which reference TRBV30 and TRBJ1-2 provide the parts outside the CDR3, is SQTIHQWPATLVQPVGSPLSLECTVEGTSNPNLYWYRQAAGRGLQLLFYSVGIGQISSEVPQNLSASRPQDRQFILSSKKLLLSDSGFYLCAWQLPGYQLNYGYTFGSGTRLTVV.

The rearrangement joins TRBV30 to TRBJ1-4; maybe TRBD1 (5 bases). Germline lookup yields CDR1 GTSNPN and CDR2 SVGIG (reference sequence). This CDR3 is built from 15 residues. V was shortened by 2 bases and J by 4 bases, with 14 bases between the two germline ends. The CDR3 sequence: CAWSRGVVNNEKLFF. The DNA for the CDR3 is TGTGCCTGGAGTCGGGGGGTCGTTAATAATGAAAAACTGTTTTTT.

The gene calls are TRBV5-4 and TRBJ2-7, with 11 nucleotides matching TRBD2. The CDR3 covers 14 residues. Germline-derived CDR1 and CDR2 are SGHNT and YYREEE (reference sequence). V was pared by 5 bases and J by 9 bases, with 10 bases of the junction left unmatched. This chain's CDR3 is CASSSGTSGSVQYF. For the CDR3, the DNA is TGTGCCAGCAGTTCCGGGACTAGCGGCTCAGTGCAGTACTTC.

The chain links TRBV9 to TRBJ2-7; 9 nucleotides align to TRBD1. CDR1 SGDLS and CDR2 YYNGEE come from the germline V gene. J was trimmed by 7 bases and V by 2 bases; bases with no gene match: 10. The CDR3 extends over 15 amino acids. The DNA of the CDR3 is TGTGCCAGCAGCGTCGCCGGGACAGGGACGGGGGAGCAGTACTTC. This encodes CASSVAGTGTGEQYF.

The chain is built from TRBV14 and TRBJ2-3, with 9 bases that match TRBD1. Looked up from germline, CDR1 is SGHDN and CDR2 is FVKESK. This CDR3 comprises 17 residues. J gave up 2 bases and V 5 bases, and 11 bases lay outside the gene matches. CDR3 protein: CASSSPQDRGNTDTQYF. The CDR3 DNA reads TGTGCCAGCAGCTCCCCCCAGGACAGGGGTAACACAGATACGCAGTATTTT.

V usage is TRBV14 and J usage is TRBJ1-1; possibly TRBD1 for D (6 bases). The germline V gene has CDR1 SGHDN and CDR2 FVKESK. There are 15 residues in the CDR3. Trimming shortened V by 3 bases and J by 4 bases, and 15 bases separated the two germline ends. CDR3 in DNA: TGTGCCAGCAGCCATCAGGGCTTAGGGGGCACTGAAGCTTTCTTT. This translates into CASSHQGLGGTEAFF. Full variable domain (rest looked up from reference TRBV14 and TRBJ1-1): EAGVTQFPSHSVIEKGQTVTLRCDPISGHDNLYWYRRVMGKEIKFLLHFVKESKQDESGMPNNRFLAERTGGTYSTLKVQPAELEDSGVYFCASSHQGLGGTEAFFGQGTRLTVV.

The V call is TRBV7-9, the J call TRBJ2-1; 7 nucleotides align to TRBD2. V lost 1 base to trimming and J lost 4 bases; unmatched junction nucleotides: 16. The CDR3 spans 19 residues. The germline gives CDR1 SEHNR, CDR2 FQNEAQ (reference sequence). The CDR3 region has the DNA TGTGCCAGCAGCTTAGGTGGTTATGGGACGGCGGGAGCTTACAATGAGCAGTTCTTC. Its translation: CASSLGGYGTAGAYNEQFF.